This T cell receptor (beta chain) stems from a study of T cells after yellow fever vaccination. This clonotype has just a few counts. V lost 1 base and J 5 bases, leaving 17 bases between the germline ends. This CDR3 has 16 residues. Germline loops: CDR1 LGHDT, CDR2 YNNKEL (reference sequence). TCRdb re-analysed the 5' RACE reads in MiXCR, keeping a single row per CDR3 protein. The table has some 120,000 distinct CDR3 sequences, approximately 16% seen once. Sequenced material: CD8+ T cells sorted from PBMCs, taken 5 days after the yellow fever booster vaccination. The chain is built from TRBV3-1 and TRBJ2-5, with D tentatively TRBD2 (7 bases). The TCR sequence derives from a man aged 18 to 29 who received the YFV17D yellow fever vaccine. CDR3 amino acids: CASSQGWRRGLETQYF. The CDR3 coding sequence is TGTGCCAGCAGCCAAGGGTGGCGGCGGGGGCTTGAGACCCAGTACTTC.